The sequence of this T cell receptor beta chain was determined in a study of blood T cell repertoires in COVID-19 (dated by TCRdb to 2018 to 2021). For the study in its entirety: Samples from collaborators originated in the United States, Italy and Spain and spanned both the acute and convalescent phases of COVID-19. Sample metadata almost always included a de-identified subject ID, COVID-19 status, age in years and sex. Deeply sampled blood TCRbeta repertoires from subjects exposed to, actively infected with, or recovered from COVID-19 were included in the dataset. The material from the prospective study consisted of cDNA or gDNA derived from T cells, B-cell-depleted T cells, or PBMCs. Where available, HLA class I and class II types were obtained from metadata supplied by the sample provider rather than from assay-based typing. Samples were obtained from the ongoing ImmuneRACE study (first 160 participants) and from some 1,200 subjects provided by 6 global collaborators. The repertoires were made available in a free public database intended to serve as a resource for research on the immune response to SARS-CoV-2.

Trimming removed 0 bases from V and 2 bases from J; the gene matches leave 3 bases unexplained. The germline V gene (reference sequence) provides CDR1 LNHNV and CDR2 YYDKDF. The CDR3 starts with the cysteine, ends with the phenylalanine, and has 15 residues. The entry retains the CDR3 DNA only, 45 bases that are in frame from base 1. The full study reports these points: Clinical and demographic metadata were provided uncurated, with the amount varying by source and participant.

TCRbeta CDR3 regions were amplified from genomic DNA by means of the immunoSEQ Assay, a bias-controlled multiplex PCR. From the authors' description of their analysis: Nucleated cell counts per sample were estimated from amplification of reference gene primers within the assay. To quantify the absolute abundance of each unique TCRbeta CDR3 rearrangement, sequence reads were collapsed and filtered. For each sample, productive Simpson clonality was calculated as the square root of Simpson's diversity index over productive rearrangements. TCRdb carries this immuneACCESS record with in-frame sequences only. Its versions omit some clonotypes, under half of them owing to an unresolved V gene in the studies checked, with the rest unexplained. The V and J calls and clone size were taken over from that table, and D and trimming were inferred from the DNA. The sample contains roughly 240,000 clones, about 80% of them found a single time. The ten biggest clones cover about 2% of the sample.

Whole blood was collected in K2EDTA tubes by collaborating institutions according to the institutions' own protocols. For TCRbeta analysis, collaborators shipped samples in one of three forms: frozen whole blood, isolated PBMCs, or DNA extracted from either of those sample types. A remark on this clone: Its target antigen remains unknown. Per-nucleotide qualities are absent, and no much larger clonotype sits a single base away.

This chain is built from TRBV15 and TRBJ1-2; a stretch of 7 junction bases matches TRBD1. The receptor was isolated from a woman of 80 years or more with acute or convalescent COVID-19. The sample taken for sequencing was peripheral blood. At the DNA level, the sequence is TGTGCCACCAGCAGAGATAGGACAGGAAACTATGGCTACACCTTC. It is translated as CATSRDRTGNYGYTF.